This entry concerns a single T cell receptor beta chain. What it binds is not known. This record comes from a study of high-grade serous ovarian cancer treatment subgroups. Study-level points and caveats: TCR relatedness rose with neoantigen level and trended with mutation load.

Germline lookup yields CDR1 MNHNS and CDR2 SASEGT. J gave up 5 bases and V 2 bases, and 10 bases lay outside the gene matches. This CDR3 has 17 amino acids. The tumor samples were collected prior to definitive surgery or chemotherapy. Assay used: immunoSEQ multiplex PCR; TCRdb lists only in-frame clones, some missing. Of some 27,000 clones in the sample, around 84% were seen once. The sample was tumor tissue. The rearrangement uses TRBV6-1 and TRBJ2-1; the match to TRBD2 covers 9 bases. The receptor's source is a human donor with high-grade serous ovarian cancer. CDR3 DNA: TGTGCCAGCAGTGAACCCGTAGCGGGAGTCCCCCACAATGAGCAGTTCTTC. It translates to CASSEPVAGVPHNEQFF.